Listed below are T cell receptor beta chains from one sample, sequenced in a study of early T cells in non-severe SARS-CoV-2 infection. TCRdb re-derived calls from the 5' RACE reads in MiXCR, one entry per CDR3 protein. The table has 70,000 to 85,000 distinct CDR3 sequences, about 5% seen once; the top ten hold 6.5% to 8%. Sequences were derived from whole blood, sampled at baseline. The receptors were gathered from an adult who was a healthcare worker with PCR-confirmed SARS-CoV-2 infection or an uninfected control (not recorded which). CDR3s include the opening cysteine and the closing phenylalanine or tryptophan. D genes are given only for firm matches. The size of a clone is reported for some rows only, either as once, few or many, or as a class for expanded clones.

TGCAGCGCGACATTCTCCTACGAGCAGTACTTC | CSATFSYEQYF | TRBJ2-7 | NA | many | TRBV29-1
TGCAGTGCTATAAGGACTAGCGGGAGTAAGGAGACCCAGTACTTC | CSAIRTSGSKETQYF | TRBJ2-5 | TRBD2 | many | TRBV20-1
TGCAGTGCTAGAGGGGGAGGAAACACCATATATTTT | CSARGGGNTIYF | TRBJ1-3 | NA | many | TRBV20-1
TGTGCCAGCAGCTTCAAGGGGACCCAGAACTACGAGCAGTACTTC | CASSFKGTQNYEQYF | TRBJ2-7 | NA | few | TRBV11-3
TGTGCCAGCAGCTTGCGGACAGGAGCAACTAATGAAAAACTGTTTTTT | CASSLRTGATNEKLFF | TRBJ1-4 | TRBD1 | few | TRBV7-6
TGTGCCAGCAGCTTGGCGAGAGAGCAGTTCTTC | CASSLAREQFF | TRBJ2-1 | NA | many | TRBV7-2
TGCGCCAGCAGCTCCCTGGGGACAGAAAACATTCAGTACTTC | CASSSLGTENIQYF | TRBJ2-4 | TRBD1 | many | TRBV5-1
TGTGCCAGCAGTTCATTGGACAGGGAGAGACAAGAGACCCAGTACTTC | CASSSLDRERQETQYF | TRBJ2-5 | TRBD1 | many | TRBV6-5
TGTGCCAGCAGCTTGGGGATTGAAGCTTTCTTT | CASSLGIEAFF | TRBJ1-1 | NA | many | TRBV7-2
TGTGCCAGCAGCTCGCAGGGATACGAGCAGTACTTC | CASSSQGYEQYF | TRBJ2-7 | NA | many | TRBV7-2
TGTGCCTGGAGTGTGGGTCAGAAGCTAGCCAAAAACATTCAGTACTTC | CAWSVGQKLAKNIQYF | TRBJ2-4 | NA | many | TRBV30
TGTGCCAGCAGCTTAGAGGGAGGGGACTCCTCCCCCTACGAGCAGTACTTC | CASSLEGGDSSPYEQYF | TRBJ2-7 | TRBD2 | NA | TRBV11-2
TGCGCCAGCAGCCCCGAAAGGGTCGGAATGTTTGGAAACACCATATATTTT | CASSPERVGMFGNTIYF | TRBJ1-3 | NA | NA | TRBV5-1
TGTGCCAGCAGCCGGGGGGGCGACCTCCATGGCTACACCTTC | CASSRGGDLHGYTF | TRBJ1-2 | NA | few | TRBV12-3/TRBV12-4
TGTGCCAGCAGCTCAAGGTCTAGCGGCCAAGAGACCCAGTACTTC | CASSSRSSGQETQYF | TRBJ2-5 | TRBD2 | few | TRBV7-2
TGTGCCAGCAGCCGAGCACTCCAGGGGGCAAGCACCGGGGAGCTGTTTTTT | CASSRALQGASTGELFF | TRBJ2-2 | TRBD1 | few | TRBV7-9
TGTGCCAGCAGCCCTCGGACAGGGGAAGGGTACGAGCAGTACTTC | CASSPRTGEGYEQYF | TRBJ2-7 | TRBD1 | few | TRBV7-9
TGCGCCAGCAGCTTGGATCGGGTCTACGACTATGGCTACACCTTC | CASSLDRVYDYGYTF | TRBJ1-2 | NA | many | TRBV5-1
TGTGCCAGCAGTTTATCACAAAACACTGAAGCTTTCTTT | CASSLSQNTEAFF | TRBJ1-1 | NA | few | TRBV12-3/TRBV12-4
TGTGCCACCAGTGATCCCACTAGCGGGAGTAATGAGCAGTTCTTC | CATSDPTSGSNEQFF | TRBJ2-1 | TRBD2 | many | TRBV24-1
TGTGCCAGCAGTTACGACAGGCCTCCCTACGAGCAGTACTTC | CASSYDRPPYEQYF | TRBJ2-7 | NA | NA | TRBV6-2/TRBV6-3
TGTGCCAGCAGTATGGGAGTTCCGTTCTTC | CASSMGVPFF | TRBJ2-1 | NA | few | TRBV7-9
TGTGCCAGCAGCTTAGTGGCAGGCTTCGGCAATGAGCAGTTCTTC | CASSLVAGFGNEQFF | TRBJ2-1 | NA | many | TRBV11-2
TGTGCCTGGAGCGGCGGGAGAACCTACGAGCAGTACTTC | CAWSGGRTYEQYF | TRBJ2-7 | TRBD2 | many | TRBV30
TGTGCCAGTAGTATAGAGGATTCACCCCTCCACTTT | CASSIEDSPLHF | TRBJ1-6 | NA | NA | TRBV19
TGTGCCAGCAGTTACTCGGGGGGACCTACCAAAGAGACCCAGTACTTC | CASSYSGGPTKETQYF | TRBJ2-5 | NA | many | TRBV6-5
TGTGCCAGCAGCTTAGATCTTGCCGGGGAGCTGTTTTTT | CASSLDLAGELFF | TRBJ2-2 | NA | few | TRBV11-3
TGTGCCAGCAGACCCTCATCAACAGGGTATGAAGGCGCCTACGAGCAGTACTTC | CASRPSSTGYEGAYEQYF | TRBJ2-7 | NA | NA | TRBV28
TGCGCCAGCAGCCAAACGAGCCGGGCAAATTCACCCCTCCACTTT | CASSQTSRANSPLHF | TRBJ1-6 | NA | NA | TRBV4-1
TGCGCCAGCAGCTTGGGCCCCCTCGGGGTCGATGAGCAGTTCTTC | CASSLGPLGVDEQFF | TRBJ2-1 | NA | few | TRBV5-1
TGCGCCAGCAGCTTGGTCAGCGGGAGAAGCAATGAGCAGTTCTTC | CASSLVSGRSNEQFF | TRBJ2-1 | TRBD2 | NA | TRBV5-1
TGTGCCAGCAGTTTCCCCGTAGACGGGAGTCAGCCCCAGCATTTT | CASSFPVDGSQPQHF | TRBJ1-5 | NA | many | TRBV12-3/TRBV12-4
TGTGCCAGCACCGAGGACTCTGGGGCCAACGTCCTGACTTTC | CASTEDSGANVLTF | TRBJ2-6 | NA | NA | TRBV7-9
TGTGCCAGCAGCTTACAGGGTAGGGTTAACACTGAAGCTTTCTTT | CASSLQGRVNTEAFF | TRBJ1-1 | NA | many | TRBV7-2
TGTGCCAGCTCACCATTTCCGGGACAGCGCATGAACACTGAAGCTTTCTTT | CASSPFPGQRMNTEAFF | TRBJ1-1 | TRBD1 | many | TRBV18
TGTGCCAGCAGAGAAGAGGAGGGAAATTACAATGAGCAGTTCTTC | CASREEEGNYNEQFF | TRBJ2-1 | NA | many | TRBV2
TGCAGTGCTACCGAAGGGGGGAGGGCCGTGGATACGCAGTATTTT | CSATEGGRAVDTQYF | TRBJ2-3 | NA | many | TRBV20-1
TGTGCCAGCAGCCAGCGGGGTCGGCCTGAAGCTTTCTTT | CASSQRGRPEAFF | TRBJ1-1 | NA | NA | TRBV7-8
TGTGCCAGCACGATCGACAGGGGAATAAATAACTATGGCTACACCTTC | CASTIDRGINNYGYTF | TRBJ1-2 | TRBD1 | few | TRBV7-9
TGTGCCAGCAGCTTAAGGACAGGGGCCAATGAGCAGTTCTTC | CASSLRTGANEQFF | TRBJ2-1 | TRBD1 | many | TRBV13
TGTGCCAGCAGCTTCGGTTTGCGGAGTTACGAGCAGTACTTC | CASSFGLRSYEQYF | TRBJ2-7 | NA | few | TRBV7-9
TGTGCCAGCAGCTCCGACAGGGGAGAGGACACTGAAGCTTTCTTT | CASSSDRGEDTEAFF | TRBJ1-1 | TRBD1 | many | TRBV7-6
TGTGCCAGCAGCTTAGATCCCACTCTGGGCTACACCTTC | CASSLDPTLGYTF | TRBJ1-2 | NA | NA | TRBV7-6
TGTGCCAGCAGCTTAGAGGGCAATGAGCAGTTCTTC | CASSLEGNEQFF | TRBJ2-1 | NA | NA | TRBV7-3
TGCGCCAGCAGCCAAGATTCGTCGCCTCGAGATCAGCCCCAGCATTTT | CASSQDSSPRDQPQHF | TRBJ1-5 | NA | many | TRBV4-1
TGTGCCAGCAGGGGACCCCAGGGGGGACCTAGCGGACCGAGCTCCTACGAGCAGTACTTC | CASRGPQGGPSGPSSYEQYF | TRBJ2-7 | NA | many | TRBV6-6
TGTGCCAGCAGCTTGTTTCCTTCCTCCTACGAGCAGTACTTC | CASSLFPSSYEQYF | TRBJ2-7 | NA | many | TRBV5-6
TGTGCCAGCAGCTTATTAGCGGGAGTGGTGGAGACCCAGTACTTC | CASSLLAGVVETQYF | TRBJ2-5 | TRBD2 | many | TRBV11-2
TGCGCCAGCAGTCCCGACAGATACGAGAAGTACTTC | CASSPDRYEKYF | TRBJ2-7 | NA | NA | TRBV10-1
TGTGCCAGCATGCGGACTAGCGGGAGCTACAATGAGCAGTTCTTC | CASMRTSGSYNEQFF | TRBJ2-1 | TRBD2 | many | TRBV28
TGTGCCAGCAGCTTGGGGGGCGCCCGGGGTGAGCAGTTCTTC | CASSLGGARGEQFF | TRBJ2-1 | NA | many | TRBV5-7
TGTGCCAGCAGTTACTCGGTGTTACGGGAGGCCCCCCTCGAGCAGTACTTC | CASSYSVLREAPLEQYF | TRBJ2-7 | TRBD2 | few | TRBV6-6
TGTGCCAGCAGCCAGGAGGGGTTTAGCAATCAGCCCCAGCATTTT | CASSQEGFSNQPQHF | TRBJ1-5 | NA | many | TRBV4-2
TGTGCCTGGGCGGGAATAGCGGGACCCGGGGAGCTGTTTTTT | CAWAGIAGPGELFF | TRBJ2-2 | TRBD2 | many | TRBV30
TGTGCCAGCAGTTACTCGGTGCAGGGCCCTTCAACTAATGAAAAACTGTTTTTT | CASSYSVQGPSTNEKLFF | TRBJ1-4 | NA | many | TRBV6-5
TGTGCCAGCAGCTTCGCCTGGGGACCCTACGAGCAGTACTTC | CASSFAWGPYEQYF | TRBJ2-7 | NA | NA | TRBV7-2
TGTGCCAGCACCGTGGACAGTGAAGCTTTCTTT | CASTVDSEAFF | TRBJ1-1 | NA | many | TRBV13
TGTGCCAGCAACTTAGAGCTCCATTGGGGCTATGGCTACACCTTC | CASNLELHWGYGYTF | TRBJ1-2 | NA | NA | TRBV7-2
TGCAGCGTATCTCCCGGGGGAAATCAGCCCCAGCATTTT | CSVSPGGNQPQHF | TRBJ1-5 | NA | many | TRBV29-1